This TCR beta chain was sequenced during a study of T-cell reconstitution after alpha-beta-depleted transplantation in children. The TCRbeta library incorporated unique molecular identifiers. TCRdb re-analysed the PCR reads in MiXCR, keeping a single row per CDR3 protein. The sample records 200,000 to 250,000 distinct CDR3 sequences, around 9.5% being singletons. This clonotype was observed a handful of times. The V gene lost 5 bases and the J gene lost 4 bases, with 13 bases spanning the gap. The CDR3 is made up of 14 amino acids. Germline V gene lookup returns CDR1 SGHAT and CDR2 FQNNGV. The J gene is TRBJ2-3, the V gene TRBV11-2; a possible D gene is TRBD2 (6 bases). Sequenced material: PBMCs from the stem cell graft donor, taken from the stem cell graft. This receptor was taken from a human donor who donated a stem cell graft to a child with acute lymphoblastic leukemia. The CDR3 nucleotides read TGTGCCAGCAGCCCCGGAGGGGCCGCAGATACGCAGTATTTT. Translating gives CASSPGGAADTQYF.